This TCR beta chain is drawn from a study of early T cells in non-severe SARS-CoV-2 infection. The CDR3 runs 16 residues. V trimming: 3 bases; J trimming: 2 bases; junction bases outside the gene matches: 9. Germline V gene data show CDR1 as SGHKS and CDR2 as YYEKEE (reference sequence). This clonotype was recorded many times. TCRdb reprocessed the 5' RACE reads via MiXCR and lists one record per CDR3 protein. The repertoire holds about 40,000 distinct CDR3 sequences, with around 4.5% as singletons. Specimen: whole blood. The V and J genes are TRBV5-5 and TRBJ2-5, with 8 nucleotides matching TRBD2. This TCR was recovered from an adult who was a healthcare worker with PCR-confirmed SARS-CoV-2 infection or an uninfected control (not recorded which). The CDR3 here is CASSSLAGSAQETQYF. The CDR3 bases are TGTGCCAGCAGCTCTTTAGCGGGATCCGCTCAAGAGACCCAGTACTTC.